These T cell receptor beta chains were read from a single sample in a study of human T cells and chemical hapten exposure. TCRdb called the 5' RACE reads again in MiXCR, with one record for every CDR3 protein. The top ten clones hold around 2% of a sample with roughly 81,000 distinct CDR3 sequences, about 8% of them seen once. These receptors came from a male donor in good health. The CDR3 runs from the conserved cysteine through the conserved F or W. The order of the fields is V gene, CDR3 length, CDR3 protein.

v_call: TRBV2; cdr3_length: 16; cdr3_aa: CASSTPGISGANVLTF
v_call: TRBV29-1; cdr3_length: 15; cdr3_aa: CSVKPGLADYNEQFF
v_call: TRBV12-5; cdr3_length: 11; cdr3_aa: CASGNTGELFF
v_call: TRBV7-9; cdr3_length: 11; cdr3_aa: CASSASYEQYF
v_call: TRBV4-3; cdr3_length: 17; cdr3_aa: CASSQDFLRTGTYGDTF
v_call: TRBV29-1; cdr3_length: 14; cdr3_aa: CSVRTGLGTDTQYF
v_call: TRBV5-1; cdr3_length: 15; cdr3_aa: CASSWDRGPGSPLHF
v_call: TRBV7-2; cdr3_length: 13; cdr3_aa: CASSLVHTDTQYF
v_call: TRBV20-1; cdr3_length: 14; cdr3_aa: CSARDSANEEKLFF
v_call: TRBV10-3; cdr3_length: 12; cdr3_aa: CASAWVKETQYF
v_call: TRBV24-1; cdr3_length: 14; cdr3_aa: CATSDSRSVNEQFF
v_call: TRBV6-2/TRBV6-3; cdr3_length: 14; cdr3_aa: CASSEDGNTGELFF
v_call: TRBV14; cdr3_length: 19; cdr3_aa: CASSPTPIRQGHFNNEQFF
v_call: TRBV7-9; cdr3_length: 14; cdr3_aa: CASSPRSHSDTQYF
v_call: TRBV25-1; cdr3_length: 13; cdr3_aa: CASSDRSPYEQYF
v_call: TRBV6-5; cdr3_length: 15; cdr3_aa: CASSSLAGGGNEQFF
v_call: TRBV20-1; cdr3_length: 12; cdr3_aa: CSVRHLFYEQYF
v_call: TRBV11-3; cdr3_length: 15; cdr3_aa: CASSLGTLDADTQYF
v_call: TRBV27; cdr3_length: 17; cdr3_aa: CASSSRVQGISTDTQYF
v_call: TRBV7-2; cdr3_length: 14; cdr3_aa: CASTRMRGEETQYF
v_call: TRBV12-5; cdr3_length: 13; cdr3_aa: CASGSGSNQPQHF
v_call: TRBV12-3/TRBV12-4; cdr3_length: 13; cdr3_aa: CASDQGVRGELFF
v_call: TRBV19; cdr3_length: 13; cdr3_aa: CASSINGDYGYTF
v_call: TRBV29-1; cdr3_length: 13; cdr3_aa: CSVEQDPSYGYTF
v_call: TRBV2; cdr3_length: 11; cdr3_aa: CASSYGLEAFF
v_call: TRBV27; cdr3_length: 14; cdr3_aa: CASSPQLSSDTIYF
v_call: TRBV13; cdr3_length: 15; cdr3_aa: CASSGTSGATDTQYF
v_call: TRBV18; cdr3_length: 16; cdr3_aa: CASSPPTMATYNEQFF
v_call: TRBV12-3/TRBV12-4; cdr3_length: 13; cdr3_aa: CASRTGGYTEAFF
v_call: TRBV6-2/TRBV6-3; cdr3_length: 13; cdr3_aa: CASSTGGNTEAFF
v_call: TRBV7-2; cdr3_length: 16; cdr3_aa: CASSLVEGMGNQPQHF
v_call: TRBV6-1; cdr3_length: 12; cdr3_aa: CASSEPTGLRSF
v_call: TRBV6-5; cdr3_length: 14; cdr3_aa: CASSSKGGKETQYF
v_call: TRBV15; cdr3_length: 17; cdr3_aa: CATSRDILAGVTDTQYF
v_call: TRBV10-3; cdr3_length: 17; cdr3_aa: CAISESKGAPSKNIQYF
v_call: TRBV15; cdr3_length: 20; cdr3_aa: CATSRAPSLGATGQKNIQYF
v_call: TRBV3-1; cdr3_length: 19; cdr3_aa: CASSQQTGASSSYNSPLHF
v_call: TRBV21-1; cdr3_length: 14; cdr3_aa: CASSKCKGAPEAFF
v_call: TRBV27; cdr3_length: 14; cdr3_aa: CASSLLGTNQPQHF
v_call: TRBV27; cdr3_length: 16; cdr3_aa: CASSLSSGNSNQPQHF
v_call: TRBV5-1; cdr3_length: 18; cdr3_aa: CASSIQRSIMTENTEAFF
v_call: TRBV12-3/TRBV12-4; cdr3_length: 15; cdr3_aa: CASRQGTPSGDTQYF